A selection of T cell receptor beta chains follows, all from one sample in a study of blood T cell repertoires in COVID-19. The data were produced by immunoSEQ multiplex PCR, yet TCRdb's version contains in-frame clones alone and is incomplete. This repertoire shows a few hundred thousand clones, more than 75% found once; its top ten account for 1.5% to 2%. Sequenced input: peripheral blood. All receptors derive from a woman between 45 and 65 years old with acute or convalescent COVID-19. The CDR3 runs from the conserved cysteine through the conserved F or W. D genes are given only for firm matches. Clone size is shown for a subset of rows, as once, few, many or a class of expanded clone.

v_gene	abundance	d_gene	j_gene	CDR3nt	CDR3aa
TRBV2	many	TRBD1	TRBJ1-5	TGTGCCAGCACCGGGACAGGTCAGCCCCAGCATTTT	CASTGTGQPQHF
TRBV14	NA	TRBD2	TRBJ2-7	TGTGCCAGCAGCCAAATAGCGGGAGCCCACGAGCAGTACTTC	CASSQIAGAHEQYF
TRBV7-9	once	NA	TRBJ1-1	TGTGCCAGCAGCTTCACGGGGGACACTGAAGCTTTCTTT	CASSFTGDTEAFF
TRBV2	NA	NA	TRBJ1-5	TGTGCCAGCAGTACAGGGTGGGGTACCAATCAGCCCCAGCATTTT	CASSTGWGTNQPQHF
TRBV24-1	NA	NA	TRBJ2-7	TGTGCCACCAGTGATGTCCAGGGTGAATTCTACGAGCAGTACTTC	CATSDVQGEFYEQYF
TRBV19	NA	NA	TRBJ1-5	TGTGCCAGTAGTAAAAATAACAGGGCGGTGGAGCCCCAGCATTTT	CASSKNNRAVEPQHF
TRBV4-1	NA	NA	TRBJ1-4	TGCGCCAGCAGCCAAGACAGGGGCGAAAAACTGTTTTTT	CASSQDRGEKLFF
TRBV28	NA	TRBD1	TRBJ2-4	TGTGCCAGCAGTTCGACAGGACAGGGGAAAAACATTCAGTACTTC	CASSSTGQGKNIQYF
TRBV28	NA	NA	TRBJ1-4	TGTGCCAGCAGCCCATGGGGGCGCGGGCCTAATGAAAAACTGTTTTTT	CASSPWGRGPNEKLFF
TRBV7-8	NA	NA	TRBJ1-4	TGTGCCAGCAGCTCGATCCCCTTAGCTAATGAAAAACTGTTTTTT	CASSSIPLANEKLFF
TRBV7-9	NA	NA	TRBJ1-4	TGTGCCAGCAGCTTAAAGGCCCCGGGTGGTGAAAAACTGTTTTTT	CASSLKAPGGEKLFF
TRBV5-1	NA	TRBD1	TRBJ2-5	TGCGCCAGCAGCTCCGGACAGGGGCCGGAGACCCAGTACTTC	CASSSGQGPETQYF
TRBV23-1	NA	TRBD1	TRBJ2-1	TGCGCCAGCAGTCAATCATACGTCGGGGGGACAGGGGGCTCGTATGAGCAGTTCTTC	CASSQSYVGGTGGSYEQFF
TRBV5-1	NA	TRBD1	TRBJ1-4	TGCGCCAGCAGCCCGGACAGGCCGAATGAAAAACTGTTTTTT	CASSPDRPNEKLFF
TRBV29-1	NA	TRBD1	TRBJ2-7	TGCAGCGTTAATGGACAGGATAACTCCTACGAGCAGTACTTC	CSVNGQDNSYEQYF
TRBV7-8	NA	NA	TRBJ1-5	TGTGCCAGCAGCTTAGCGCTCGGGGGAGGCCAGCCCCAGCATTTT	CASSLALGGGQPQHF
TRBV18	once	TRBD1	TRBJ1-6	TGTGCCAGCTCACCATCGGGACAGGGGAATTCACCCCTCCACTTT	CASSPSGQGNSPLHF
TRBV3-1/TRBV3-2	NA	NA	TRBJ1-2	TGTGCCAGCAGCCAAGCGGACTATGGCTACACCTTC	CASSQADYGYTF
TRBV6-5	NA	TRBD2	TRBJ2-7	TGTGCCAGCAGTTACGTGCCGTTGGGAGGGGACGAGCAGTACTTC	CASSYVPLGGDEQYF
TRBV23-1	NA	NA	TRBJ1-2	TGCGCCAGCAGTCAATCCGGGTGGTGTGTGACCTATGGCTACACCTTC	CASSQSGWCVTYGYTF
TRBV6-6	NA	NA	TRBJ2-3	TGTGCCAGCAGTCCCGCGGGGAGGGGGGAACACACAGATACGCAGTATTTT	CASSPAGRGEHTDTQYF
TRBV18	NA	NA	TRBJ1-5	TGTGCCAGCTCACCCTCCGGGACAATTATTCAGCCCCAGCATTTT	CASSPSGTIIQPQHF
TRBV7-9	NA	TRBD1	TRBJ2-7	TGTGCCAGCAGCTTAGACGGGACAGGGGACGAGCAGTACTTC	CASSLDGTGDEQYF
TRBV3-1/TRBV3-2	once	TRBD2	TRBJ2-3	TGTGCCAGCAGCCAAGAGACTAGCGGTTCAGATACGCAGTATTTT	CASSQETSGSDTQYF
TRBV27	NA	TRBD1	TRBJ1-2	TGTGCCAGCAGTTTGGGACAGGGAAGTGGCTACACCTTC	CASSLGQGSGYTF
TRBV15	NA	NA	TRBJ1-2	TGTGCCACCAGCAGAGACAGCTATGGCTACACCTTC	CATSRDSYGYTF
TRBV11-3	once	NA	TRBJ1-1	TGTGCCAGCAGCTTAGGCGGGAACATGAACACTGAAGCTTTCTTT	CASSLGGNMNTEAFF
TRBV27	once	TRBD2	TRBJ2-2	TGTGCCAGCAGTTTACTGCCTAGCGGGAACACCGGGGAGCTGTTTTTT	CASSLLPSGNTGELFF
TRBV4-1	NA	NA	TRBJ2-5	TGCGCCAGCAGCCCCCGTGAGGGCCAAGAGACCCAGTACTTC	CASSPREGQETQYF
TRBV2	NA	TRBD1	TRBJ2-3	TGTGCCAGTACGGACAGGGAGAGCACAGATACGCAGTATTTT	CASTDRESTDTQYF
TRBV24-1	NA	TRBD2	TRBJ2-3	TGTGCCACCAGTGATAGTAGCGGGGCAGGCACAGATACGCAGTATTTT	CATSDSSGAGTDTQYF
TRBV3-1/TRBV3-2	NA	TRBD1	TRBJ2-7	TGTGCCAGCAGCCGTGGGACAGGGGGCGTTAGCTACGAGCAGTACTTC	CASSRGTGGVSYEQYF
TRBV6-5	NA	TRBD2	TRBJ2-5	TGTGCCAGCAGTTACTCGATCCTAGCGGGCCCAGGGAACTTC	CASSYSILAGPGNF
TRBV4-2	NA	NA	TRBJ1-6	TGTGCCAGCAGCCAACCACAGGCTACTAATTCACCCCTCCACTTT	CASSQPQATNSPLHF
TRBV5-6	once	NA	TRBJ2-2	TGTGCCAGCAGCTTGTTTTTAGCGTTCTTAAACACCGGGGAGCTGTTTTTT	CASSLFLAFLNTGELFF
TRBV7-9	NA	NA	TRBJ1-3	TGTGCCATTTCCGAGTTCTCTGGAAACACCATATATTTT	CAISEFSGNTIYF
TRBV25-1	few	TRBD2	TRBJ2-7	TGTGCCAGCAGTGCCAGCGGGAGTTTCTACGAGCAGTACTTC	CASSASGSFYEQYF
TRBV7-9	NA	NA	TRBJ2-6	TGTGCCAGCAGCTTACCGACAAGCAGCTCTGGGGCCAACGTCCTGACTTTC	CASSLPTSSSGANVLTF
TRBV19	NA	TRBD1	TRBJ1-5	TGTGCCAGTAGTACGACAGGGGAAGTGCGCAATCAGCCCCAGCATTTT	CASSTTGEVRNQPQHF
TRBV6-1	NA	NA	TRBJ1-5	TGTGCCAGCAGTGAAAGGCACCCTAGCGATCAGCCCCAGCATTTT	CASSERHPSDQPQHF
TRBV6-6	NA	NA	TRBJ1-5	TGTGCCAGCAGCGAACGCAGGGAATGGGGCAATCAGCCCCAGCATTTT	CASSERREWGNQPQHF
TRBV28	NA	TRBD1	TRBJ2-3	TGTGCCAGCAGTCCCCTACGGACAGGGGGAACAGATACGCAGTATTTT	CASSPLRTGGTDTQYF
TRBV7-3	once	TRBD1	TRBJ2-5	TGTGCCAGCAGCTCGAGGGGACAGTCCCAAGAGACCCAGTACTTC	CASSSRGQSQETQYF
TRBV19	once	NA	TRBJ2-3	TGTGCCAGTACCCTAGAGGGCAGCGGAATGAGGGCAGATACGCAGTATTTT	CASTLEGSGMRADTQYF
TRBV27	NA	NA	TRBJ2-1	TGTGCCAGCAGTCCCCGGGACATTTCCTACAATGAGCAGTTCTTC	CASSPRDISYNEQFF
TRBV7-9	few	TRBD1	TRBJ2-7	TGTGCCAGCAGTAACCCCAGGACAGGTTCCTACGAGCAGTACTTC	CASSNPRTGSYEQYF
TRBV28	NA	NA	TRBJ2-7	TGTGCCAGCATGCGGGCAGGACGATCCTACGAGCAGTACTTC	CASMRAGRSYEQYF
TRBV7-2	NA	NA	TRBJ2-7	TGTGCCAGCAGCTCCGACTGGTCTGGCTACGAGCAGTACTTC	CASSSDWSGYEQYF
TRBV6-1	NA	TRBD1	TRBJ2-7	TGTGCCAGCAGTGAAGGGCAGGGGGCTATCTACGAGCAGTACTTC	CASSEGQGAIYEQYF
TRBV27	NA	NA	TRBJ1-1	TGTGCCAGCAGTCGAGGGAGATTTAACACTGAAGCTTTCTTT	CASSRGRFNTEAFF
TRBV15	NA	NA	TRBJ2-4	TGTGCCACCAGCAGAGATGGGGGGATTCAGTACTTC	CATSRDGGIQYF
TRBV19	NA	NA	TRBJ2-2	TGTGCCAGTAGTATCGGTCAGGTTCTCACCGGGGAGCTGTTTTTT	CASSIGQVLTGELFF
TRBV28	NA	TRBD1	TRBJ2-7	TGTGCCAGTTCCCGGACAGGGGCCTACGAGCAGTACTTC	CASSRTGAYEQYF
TRBV7-6	NA	TRBD1	TRBJ1-6	TGTGCCAGCAGCTCCCGGGACAGGGGCAATTCACCCCTCCACTTT	CASSSRDRGNSPLHF
TRBV29-1	NA	TRBD2	TRBJ2-3	TGCAGCGTTGACGAAGGGACTAGACCAGATACGCAGTATTTT	CSVDEGTRPDTQYF
TRBV4-2	NA	TRBD2	TRBJ2-3	TGTGCCAGCAGCCAAGTACTAGCGGGGAGCACAGATACGCAGTATTTT	CASSQVLAGSTDTQYF
TRBV5-4	once	TRBD2	TRBJ2-1	TGTGCCAGAACTAGCGGGAACCCCCCCTACAATGAGCAGTTCTTC	CARTSGNPPYNEQFF